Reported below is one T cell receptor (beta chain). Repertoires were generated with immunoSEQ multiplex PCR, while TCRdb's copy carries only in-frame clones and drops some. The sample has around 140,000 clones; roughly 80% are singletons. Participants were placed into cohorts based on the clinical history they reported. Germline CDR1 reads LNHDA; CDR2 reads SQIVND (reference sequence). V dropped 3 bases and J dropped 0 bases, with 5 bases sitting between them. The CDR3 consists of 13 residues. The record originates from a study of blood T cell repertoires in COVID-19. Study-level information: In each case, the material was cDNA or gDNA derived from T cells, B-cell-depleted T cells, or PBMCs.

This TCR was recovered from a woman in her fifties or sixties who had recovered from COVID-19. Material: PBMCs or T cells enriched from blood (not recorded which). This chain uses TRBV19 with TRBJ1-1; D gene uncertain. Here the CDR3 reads CASSMRVNTEAFF. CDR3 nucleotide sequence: TGTGCCAGTAGTATGCGGGTGAACACTGAAGCTTTCTTT. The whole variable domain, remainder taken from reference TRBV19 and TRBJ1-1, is DGGITQSPKYLFRKEGQNVTLSCEQNLNHDAMYWYRQDPGQGLRLIYYSQIVNDFQKGDIAEGYSVSREKKESFPLTVTSAQKNPTAFYLCASSMRVNTEAFFGQGTRLTVV.